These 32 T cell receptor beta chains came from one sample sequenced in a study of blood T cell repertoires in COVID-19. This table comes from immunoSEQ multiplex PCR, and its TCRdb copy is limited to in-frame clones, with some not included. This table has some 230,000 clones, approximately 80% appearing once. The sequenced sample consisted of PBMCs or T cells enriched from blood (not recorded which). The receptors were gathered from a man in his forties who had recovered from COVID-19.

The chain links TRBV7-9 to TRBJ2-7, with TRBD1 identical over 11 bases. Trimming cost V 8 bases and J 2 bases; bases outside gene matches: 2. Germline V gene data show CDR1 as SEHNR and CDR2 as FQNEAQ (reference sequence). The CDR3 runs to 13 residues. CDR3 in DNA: TGTGCCAGCGGGACAGGGGGTACCTACGAGCAGTACTTC. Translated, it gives CASGTGGTYEQYF.

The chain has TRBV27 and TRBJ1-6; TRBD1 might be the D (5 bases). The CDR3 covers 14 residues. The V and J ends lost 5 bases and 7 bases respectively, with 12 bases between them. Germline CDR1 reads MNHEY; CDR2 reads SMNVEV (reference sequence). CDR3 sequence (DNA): TGTGCCAGCAGTCCAAGGGGTGGCAATTCACCCCTCCACTTT. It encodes CASSPRGGNSPLHF.

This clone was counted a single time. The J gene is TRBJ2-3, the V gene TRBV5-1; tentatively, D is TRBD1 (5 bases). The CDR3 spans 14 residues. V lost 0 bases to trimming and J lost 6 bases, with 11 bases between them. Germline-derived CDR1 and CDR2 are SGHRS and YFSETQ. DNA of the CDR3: TGCGCCAGCAGCTTGGGGCAGGGCGCGGATACGCAGTATTTT. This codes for CASSLGQGADTQYF.

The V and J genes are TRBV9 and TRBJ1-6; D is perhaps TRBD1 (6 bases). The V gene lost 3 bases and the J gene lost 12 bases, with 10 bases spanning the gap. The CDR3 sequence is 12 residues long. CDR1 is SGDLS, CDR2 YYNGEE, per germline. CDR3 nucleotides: TGTGCCAGCAGCGGGGAGGGGGGACCCCTCCACTTT. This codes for CASSGEGGPLHF.

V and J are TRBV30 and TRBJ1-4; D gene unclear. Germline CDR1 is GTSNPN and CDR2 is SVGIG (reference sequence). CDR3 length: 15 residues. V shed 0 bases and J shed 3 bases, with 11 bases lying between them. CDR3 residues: CAWSVGRVPNEKLFF. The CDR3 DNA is TGTGCCTGGAGTGTAGGGAGGGTCCCTAATGAAAAACTGTTTTTT.

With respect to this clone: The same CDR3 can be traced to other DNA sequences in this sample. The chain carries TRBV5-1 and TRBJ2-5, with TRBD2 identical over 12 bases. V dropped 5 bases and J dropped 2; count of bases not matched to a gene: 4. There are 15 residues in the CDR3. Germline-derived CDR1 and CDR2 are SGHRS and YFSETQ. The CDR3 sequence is CASSILAGGQETQYF. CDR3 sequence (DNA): TGCGCCAGCAGTATCCTAGCGGGAGGGCAAGAGACCCAGTACTTC. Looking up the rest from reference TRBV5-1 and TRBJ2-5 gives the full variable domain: KAGVTQTPRYLIKTRGQQVTLSCSPISGHRSVSWYQQTPGQGLQFLFEYFSETQRNKGNFPGRFSGRQFSNSRSEMNVSTLELGDSALYLCASSILAGGQETQYFGPGTRLLVL.

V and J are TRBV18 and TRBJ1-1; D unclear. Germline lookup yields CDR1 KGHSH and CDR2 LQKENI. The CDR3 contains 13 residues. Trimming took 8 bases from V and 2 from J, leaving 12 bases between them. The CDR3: CASQFSENTEAFF. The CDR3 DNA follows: TGTGCCAGCCAGTTCTCCGAAAACACTGAAGCTTTCTTT.

The CDR3 spells CASNAIGGTQYF. DNA for the CDR3: TGTGCCAGCAACGCGATCGGCGGTACGCAGTATTTT. The V call is TRBV5-6, the J call TRBJ2-3, with D unclear. The V end was cut by 6 bases, the J end by 8 bases, with 13 bases between. The germline V gene encodes CDR1 SGHDT and CDR2 YYEEEE. CDR3 length: 12 amino acids.

CDR3: CASSAHGTEAFF. CDR3 nucleotides: TGTGCCAGCAGTGCCCACGGTACTGAAGCTTTCTTT. The V call is TRBV2, the J call TRBJ1-1, with D hard to call. The germline CDR1 and CDR2 sequences are SNHLY and FYNNEI. The CDR3 runs to 12 residues. V was cut by 4 bases and J by 5 bases, with 8 bases left in between.

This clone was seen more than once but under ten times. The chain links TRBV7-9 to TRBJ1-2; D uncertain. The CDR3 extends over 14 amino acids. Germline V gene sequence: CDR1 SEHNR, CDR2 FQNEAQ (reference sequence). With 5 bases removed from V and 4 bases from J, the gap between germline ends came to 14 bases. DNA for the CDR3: TGTGCCAGCAGCCCAGGTTCTACAGCCTATGGCTACACCTTC. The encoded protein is CASSPGSTAYGYTF. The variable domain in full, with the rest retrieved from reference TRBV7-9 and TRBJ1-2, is DTGVSQNPRHKITKRGQNVTFRCDPISEHNRLYWYRQTLGQGPEFLTYFQNEAQLEKSRLLSDRFSAERPKGSFSTLEIQRTEQGDSAMYLCASSPGSTAYGYTFGSGTRLTVV.

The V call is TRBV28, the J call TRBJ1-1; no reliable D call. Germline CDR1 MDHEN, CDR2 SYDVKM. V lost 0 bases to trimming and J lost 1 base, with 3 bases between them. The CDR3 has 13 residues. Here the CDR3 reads CASSLWANTEAFF. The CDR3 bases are TGTGCCAGCAGTTTATGGGCGAACACTGAAGCTTTCTTT.

CDR3 nucleotides: TGTGCCTGCGGGGGGGAACGAGATGGAAACACCATATATTTT. It encodes CACGGERDGNTIYF. The chain links TRBV28 to TRBJ1-3; the D gene is possibly TRBD1 (5 bases). This CDR3 contains 14 residues. CDR1 and CDR2 from the germline V gene are MDHEN and SYDVKM. Deletions cut 11 bases from V and 3 bases from J, with 17 bases between.

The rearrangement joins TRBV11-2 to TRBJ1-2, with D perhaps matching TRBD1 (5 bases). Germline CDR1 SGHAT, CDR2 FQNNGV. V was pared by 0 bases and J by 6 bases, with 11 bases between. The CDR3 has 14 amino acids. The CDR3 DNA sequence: TGTGCCAGCAGCTTAGATCAGGGTCGAAATGGCTACACCTTC. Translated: CASSLDQGRNGYTF.

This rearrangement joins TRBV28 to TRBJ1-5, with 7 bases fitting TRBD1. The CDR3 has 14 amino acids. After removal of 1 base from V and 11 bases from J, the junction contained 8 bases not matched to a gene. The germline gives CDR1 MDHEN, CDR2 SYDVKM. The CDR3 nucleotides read TGTGCCAGCAGTTTATTGGACAGGCGAACGGCCCAGCATTTT. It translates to CASSLLDRRTAQHF.

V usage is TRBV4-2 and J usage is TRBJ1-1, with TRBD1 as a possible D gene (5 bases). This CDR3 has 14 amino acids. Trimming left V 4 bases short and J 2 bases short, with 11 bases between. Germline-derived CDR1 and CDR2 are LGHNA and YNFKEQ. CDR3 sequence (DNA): TGTGCCAGCAGCCGATCCGGGACTAACACTGAAGCTTTCTTT. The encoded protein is CASSRSGTNTEAFF.

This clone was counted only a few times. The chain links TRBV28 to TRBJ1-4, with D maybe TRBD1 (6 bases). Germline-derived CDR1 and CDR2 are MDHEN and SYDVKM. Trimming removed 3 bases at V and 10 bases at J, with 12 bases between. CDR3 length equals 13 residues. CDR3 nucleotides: TGTGCCAGCAGTTTCACAGGGTGGCGAAAACTGTTTTTT. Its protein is CASSFTGWRKLFF.

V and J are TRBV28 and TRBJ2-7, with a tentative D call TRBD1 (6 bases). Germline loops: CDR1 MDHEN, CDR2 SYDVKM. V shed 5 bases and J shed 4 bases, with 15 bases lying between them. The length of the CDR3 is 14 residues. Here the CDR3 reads CASSPRGRGYEQYF. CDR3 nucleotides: TGTGCCAGCAGTCCCCGAGGCAGGGGTTACGAGCAGTACTTC.

The CDR3 here is CASSLRSGTDTQYF. The CDR3 DNA reads as TGTGCCAGCAGCTTAAGGTCAGGGACAGATACGCAGTATTTT. The chain has TRBV7-3 and TRBJ2-3; tentatively, D is TRBD1 (5 bases). Germline assignment: CDR1 SGHTA and CDR2 FQGTGA. V lost 1 base and J lost 3, with 8 bases in between. This CDR3 is 14 amino acids long.

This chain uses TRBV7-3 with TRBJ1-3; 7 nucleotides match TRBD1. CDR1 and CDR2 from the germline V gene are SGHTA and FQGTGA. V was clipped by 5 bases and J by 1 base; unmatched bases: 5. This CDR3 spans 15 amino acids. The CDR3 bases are TGTGCCAGCAGCATTACGACAGGGTCTGGAAACACCATATATTTT. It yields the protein CASSITTGSGNTIYF.

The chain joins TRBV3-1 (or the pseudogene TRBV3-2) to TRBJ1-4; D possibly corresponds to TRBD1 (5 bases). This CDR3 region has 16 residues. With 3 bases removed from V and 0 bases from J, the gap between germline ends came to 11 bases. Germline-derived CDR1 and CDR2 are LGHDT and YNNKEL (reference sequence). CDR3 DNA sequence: TGTGCCAGCAGCCAGATGGGGCAGACAACTAATGAAAAACTGTTTTTT. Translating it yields CASSQMGQTTNEKLFF.

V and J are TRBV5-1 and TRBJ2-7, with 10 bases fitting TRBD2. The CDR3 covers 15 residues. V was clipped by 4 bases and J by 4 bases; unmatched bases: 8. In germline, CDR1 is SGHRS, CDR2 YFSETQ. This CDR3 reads CASSRTSGGMYEQYF. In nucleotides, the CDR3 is TGCGCCAGCAGCCGGACTAGCGGAGGCATGTACGAGCAGTACTTC.

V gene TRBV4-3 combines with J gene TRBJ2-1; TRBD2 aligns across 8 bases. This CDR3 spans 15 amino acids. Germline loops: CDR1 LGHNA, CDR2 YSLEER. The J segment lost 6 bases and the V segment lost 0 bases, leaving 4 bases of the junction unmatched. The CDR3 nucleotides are TGCGCCAGCAGCCAAGAAAGGGCGGGGGGCAATGAGCAGTTCTTC. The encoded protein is CASSQERAGGNEQFF.

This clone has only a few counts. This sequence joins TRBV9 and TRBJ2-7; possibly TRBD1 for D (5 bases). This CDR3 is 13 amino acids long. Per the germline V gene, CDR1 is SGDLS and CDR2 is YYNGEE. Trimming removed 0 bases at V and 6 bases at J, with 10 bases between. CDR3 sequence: CASSVGRGSEQYF. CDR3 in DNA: TGTGCCAGCAGCGTAGGTAGGGGATCCGAGCAGTACTTC.

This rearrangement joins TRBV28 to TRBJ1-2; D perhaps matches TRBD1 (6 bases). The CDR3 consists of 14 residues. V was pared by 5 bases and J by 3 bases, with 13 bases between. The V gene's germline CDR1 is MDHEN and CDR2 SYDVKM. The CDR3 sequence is CASSVGTLDYGYTF. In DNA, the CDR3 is TGTGCCAGCAGTGTAGGGACACTTGACTATGGCTACACCTTC.

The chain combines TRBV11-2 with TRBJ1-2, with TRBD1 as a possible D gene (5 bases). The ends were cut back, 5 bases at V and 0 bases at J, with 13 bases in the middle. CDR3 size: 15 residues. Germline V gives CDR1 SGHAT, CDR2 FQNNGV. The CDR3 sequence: CASSMRQTTNYGYTF. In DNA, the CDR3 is TGTGCCAGCAGCATGCGACAGACCACTAACTATGGCTACACCTTC.

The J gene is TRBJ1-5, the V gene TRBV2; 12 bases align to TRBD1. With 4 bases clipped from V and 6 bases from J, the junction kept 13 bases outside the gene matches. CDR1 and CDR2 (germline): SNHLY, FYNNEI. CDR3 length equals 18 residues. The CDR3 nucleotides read TGTGCCAGCAGTGCGGAAGCTCCCGGGACAGGGGGCAGTCAGCCCCAGCATTTT. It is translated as CASSAEAPGTGGSQPQHF.

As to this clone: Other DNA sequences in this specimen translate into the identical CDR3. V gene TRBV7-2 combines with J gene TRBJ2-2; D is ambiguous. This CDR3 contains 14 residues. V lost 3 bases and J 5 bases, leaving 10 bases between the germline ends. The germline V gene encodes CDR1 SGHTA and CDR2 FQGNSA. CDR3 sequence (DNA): TGTGCCAGCAGCTTGCGAGGTGGGACCGGGGAGCTGTTTTTT. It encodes CASSLRGGTGELFF.

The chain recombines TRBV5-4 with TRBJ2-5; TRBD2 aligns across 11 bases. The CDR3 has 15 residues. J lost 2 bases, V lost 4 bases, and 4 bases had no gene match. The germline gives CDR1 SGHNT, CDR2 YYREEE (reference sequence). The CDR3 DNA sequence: TGTGCCAGCAGCCCGACTAGCGGGGAGCAAGAGACCCAGTACTTC. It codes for CASSPTSGEQETQYF.

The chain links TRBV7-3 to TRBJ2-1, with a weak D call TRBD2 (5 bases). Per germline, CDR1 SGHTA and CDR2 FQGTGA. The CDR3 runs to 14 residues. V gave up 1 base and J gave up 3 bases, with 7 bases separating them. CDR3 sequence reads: CASSLSRDYNEQFF. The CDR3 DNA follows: TGTGCCAGCAGCTTAAGCCGGGACTACAATGAGCAGTTCTTC.

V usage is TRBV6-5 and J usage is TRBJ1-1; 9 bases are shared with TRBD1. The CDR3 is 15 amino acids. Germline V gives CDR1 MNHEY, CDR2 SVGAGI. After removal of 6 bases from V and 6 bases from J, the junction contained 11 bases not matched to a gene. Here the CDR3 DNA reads TGTGCCAGCAGGGTAGACAGGGGGTTCGCTTCTGAAGCTTTCTTT. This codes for CASRVDRGFASEAFF.

The CDR3: CAISESGTAPYGYTF. Here the CDR3 DNA reads TGTGCCATCAGTGAGTCGGGGACAGCTCCTTATGGCTACACCTTC. This chain uses TRBV10-3 with TRBJ1-2; 7 positions match TRBD1. V shed 0 bases, J shed 5 bases, and the junction held 6 bases outside the gene matches. The CDR3 is made up of 15 amino acids. From germline, CDR1 is ENHRY and CDR2 SYGVKD.

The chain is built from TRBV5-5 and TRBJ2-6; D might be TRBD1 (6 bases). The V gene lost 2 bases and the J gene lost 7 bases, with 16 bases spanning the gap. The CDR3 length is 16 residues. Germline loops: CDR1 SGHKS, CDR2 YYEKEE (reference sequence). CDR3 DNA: TGTGCCAGCAGCTTACAGGGTACCACTAGTGCCAACGTCCTGACTTTC. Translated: CASSLQGTTSANVLTF. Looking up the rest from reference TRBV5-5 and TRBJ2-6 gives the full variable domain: DAGVTQSPTHLIKTRGQQVTLRCSPISGHKSVSWYQQVLGQGPQFIFQYYEKEERGRGNFPDRFSARQFPNYSSELNVNALLLGDSALYLCASSLQGTTSANVLTFGAGSRLTVL.